What follows are 29 T cell receptor beta chains derived from one specimen sequenced in a study of T cell repertoires in cytomegalovirus infection. Via MiXCR, TCRdb re-called the reads, giving one row per CDR3 protein. Here the sample spans 700,000 to 850,000 distinct CDR3 sequences, about 33% being singletons. Their antigens remain unidentified. Sequencing used cultured CD8+ T cells from PBMCs, obtained from culture after CMV antigen stimulation. These receptors were obtained from a human donor in good health (CMV status not recorded). Some clones in this sample may be carry-over from other donors' samples.

This clonotype was recorded a few times. The chain uses TRBV6-1 and TRBJ1-4; weak D call: TRBD1 (6 bases). Germline V CDR1 and CDR2: MNHNS, SASEGT. V dropped 5 bases and J dropped 5 bases, with 12 bases sitting between them. The length of the CDR3 is 14 residues. The DNA for the CDR3 is TGTGCCAGCAGTTCAGGGGCCTTAAATGAAAAACTGTTTTTT. Translating gives CASSSGALNEKLFF.

The CDR3, as DNA: TGTGCTAGCAGCTTTCATGGGAGTTTTCCCTCCTACGAGCAGTACGTC. Translation: CASSFHGSFPSYEQYV. The chain employs TRBV7-7 and TRBJ2-7, with D possibly TRBD2 on 5 matching bases. The germline gives CDR1 SSHAT, CDR2 FNYEAQ (reference sequence). The CDR3 consists of 16 residues.

This clonotype was seen a few times. The genes are TRBV19 and TRBJ1-1, with D uncertain. CDR3 length equals 14 residues. V gave up 6 bases and J gave up 0 bases, with 11 bases separating them. The germline gives CDR1 LNHDA, CDR2 SQIVND (reference sequence). The CDR3 DNA sequence: TGTGCCAGTAGGCATCGAGGCATGAACACTGAAGCTTTCTTT. Its translation is CASRHRGMNTEAFF.

This clonotype was seen a handful of times. One junction end disagrees with the germline gene, perhaps due to a read error. CDR3 sequence reads: CASGFWTDFDEAFF. In DNA, the CDR3 is TGTGCCAGCGGTTTTTGGACGGACTTTGATGAAGCTTTCTTT. The chain carries TRBV28 and TRBJ1-1; D is uncertain. The CDR3 is made up of 14 amino acids. The germline V gene has CDR1 MDHEN and CDR2 SYDVKM.

This clonotype was picked up a small number of times. The chain is built from TRBV5-6 and TRBJ2-7; perhaps TRBD1 as D (5 bases). Trimming left V 4 bases short and J 4 bases short, with 12 bases between. Germline CDR1 reads SGHDT; CDR2 reads YYEEEE. The CDR3 length is 13 residues. The CDR3, as DNA: TGTGCCAGCAGCCACAAGGGGCCTTACGAGCAGTACGTC. Amino acid sequence: CASSHKGPYEQYV.

This clonotype was seen a few times. The V and J genes are TRBV7-8 and TRBJ2-1, with D possibly being TRBD1 or TRBD2 (6 bases each). The length of the CDR3 is 13 residues. CDR1 is SGHVS, CDR2 FQNEAQ, per germline. V lost 8 bases and J 4 bases, leaving 12 bases between the germline ends. CDR3 nucleotide sequence: TGTGCCAGCCAGAGGGGGGCTTACAATGAGCAGTTCTTC. This translates into CASQRGAYNEQFF. Complete variable domain (other parts from reference TRBV7-8 and TRBJ2-1): GAGVSQSPRYKVAKRGQDVALRCDPISGHVSLFWYQQALGQGPEFLTYFQNEAQLDKSGLPSDRFFAERPEGSVSTLKIQRTQQEDSAVYLCASQRGAYNEQFFGPGTRLTVL.

The chain employs TRBV5-6 and TRBJ2-5; 8 nucleotides agree with TRBD2. V gave up 3 bases and J gave up 1 base; unmatched junction bases: 11. This CDR3 region has 17 residues. Germline-derived CDR1 and CDR2 are SGHDT and YYEEEE. The CDR3 DNA is TGTGCCAGCAGCTCCCCGAGATTAGCGGGGCTCCAAGAGACCCAGTACTTC. Amino acids: CASSSPRLAGLQETQYF.

The chain links TRBV7-9 to TRBJ2-7, with TRBD2 matching 8 bases. The CDR3 totals 13 residues. V trimming: 7 bases; J trimming: 3 bases; junction bases outside the gene matches: 5. Germline V CDR1 and CDR2: SEHNR, FQNEAQ (reference sequence). The CDR3 loop is CASTTGGNYEQYF. The DNA of the CDR3 is TGTGCCAGCACCACGGGGGGGAACTACGAGCAGTACTTC.

This clonotype was detected only a few times. V usage is TRBV2 and J usage is TRBJ1-1; 9 bases match TRBD1. Germline assignment: CDR1 SNHLY and CDR2 FYNNEI. This CDR3 contains 16 residues. Losses at the gene ends were 10 bases for V and 0 bases for J; bases not matched to a gene: 12. CDR3 coding DNA: TGTGCCATCACCCCGGACACAGGGGGCCTGAACACTGAAGCTTTCTTT. Its translation: CAITPDTGGLNTEAFF.

This chain connects TRBV6-5 to TRBJ1-1; unclear D gene. CDR1 and CDR2 from the germline V gene are MNHEY and SVGAGI. The CDR3 totals 13 residues. The V end lost 5 bases, the J end lost 4 bases, and 11 bases lay between the germline ends. The CDR3 protein is CASSNPGATEAFF. CDR3 bases: TGTGCCAGCAGTAATCCTGGAGCCACTGAAGCTTTCTTT.

The rearrangement uses TRBV27 and TRBJ2-5; D remains ambiguous. This CDR3 has 14 amino acids. CDR1 and CDR2 from the germline V gene are MNHEY and SMNVEV (reference sequence). Between the trimmed V and J ends, which lost 5 bases and 2 bases, there was a span of 12 bases. The CDR3: CASSPHPGQETQYF. The CDR3 nucleotides are TGTGCCAGCAGTCCCCACCCGGGTCAAGAGACCCAGTACTTC.

The V and J genes are TRBV5-8 and TRBJ2-1; a possible D gene is TRBD1 (7 bases). The V gene's germline CDR1 is SGHTS and CDR2 YDEGEE. This CDR3 is 13 amino acids long. Trimming removed 4 bases from V and 8 bases from J, with 13 bases in between. The CDR3 DNA reads as TGTGCCAGCAGCGACAGGGACTTCCATGAGCAGTTCTTC. This encodes CASSDRDFHEQFF.

The chain couples TRBV2 to TRBJ2-3; weak D call: TRBD2 (5 bases). The CDR3 length is 15 residues. Germline V CDR1 and CDR2: SNHLY, FYNNEI. Trimming shortened V by 1 base and J by 1 base, and 9 bases separated the two germline ends. CDR3 DNA sequence: TGTGCCAGCAGTGAAGATAGCGCCCGCACAGATACGCAGTATTTT. Translating gives CASSEDSARTDTQYF.

This clonotype was observed once. The genes are TRBV7-2 and TRBJ1-3; D call uncertain. The V end lost 2 bases, the J end lost 2 bases, and 7 bases lay between the germline ends. CDR3 length equals 14 residues. Germline-derived CDR1 and CDR2 are SGHTA and FQGNSA. The CDR3 nucleotides read TGTGCCAGCAGCTTATACCGGACTGGAAACACCATATATTTT. Its protein is CASSLYRTGNTIYF. Variable domain in full (rest from reference TRBV7-2 and TRBJ1-3): GAGVSQSPSNKVTEKGKDVELRCDPISGHTALYWYRQSLGQGLEFLIYFQGNSAPDKSGLPSDRFSAERTGGSVSTLTIQRTQQEDSAVYLCASSLYRTGNTIYFGEGSWLTVV.

The chain has TRBV10-3 and TRBJ2-5, with 11 bases lining up with TRBD2. Trimming at V came to 2 bases and at J to 4 bases, leaving 9 bases not matched to a gene. CDR1 is ENHRY, CDR2 SYGVKD, per germline. The CDR3 consists of 17 residues. The CDR3 bases are TGTGCCATCAGTGAGATTAATAGCGGGGGGGCAAGAGAGACCCAGTACTTC. Protein product: CAISEINSGGARETQYF.

The CDR3 DNA reads TGTGCCAGCAGTGAAGGGCTACAGGGAAATCGGAACACTGAAGCTTTCTTT. This gives the protein CASSEGLQGNRNTEAFF. This chain joins TRBV6-1 and TRBJ1-1; a possible D gene is TRBD1 (6 bases). Germline V CDR1 and CDR2: MNHNS, SASEGT. The ends were cut back, 1 base at V and 1 base at J, with 16 bases in the middle. This CDR3 is built from 17 residues.

The chain couples TRBV19 to TRBJ2-7; 7 nucleotides agree with TRBD1. The CDR3 sequence is 14 residues long. Germline CDR1 LNHDA, CDR2 SQIVND (reference sequence). The V and J ends lost 9 bases and 2 bases, in that order; junction bases with no gene match: 10. The CDR3 nucleotides are TGTGCCAGCAAAACGACAGGGACGACCTACGAGCAGTACTTC. It is translated as CASKTTGTTYEQYF.

This clonotype was seen only a few times. The J gene is TRBJ1-1, the V gene TRBV4-1; perhaps TRBD1 as D (5 bases). Germline CDR1 and CDR2: MGHRA and YSYEKL. The CDR3 length is 14 residues. V lost 3 bases, J lost 3 bases, and 11 bases lay in between. The CDR3 spells CASSQDGGDTEAFF. The CDR3 coding sequence is TGCGCCAGCAGCCAGGACGGGGGGGACACTGAAGCTTTCTTT.

The V call is TRBV4-3, the J call TRBJ1-6, with unresolved D. V lost 0 bases, J lost 9 bases, and 12 bases lay in between. The CDR3 sequence is 15 residues long. The V gene's germline CDR1 is LGHNA and CDR2 YSLEER. This CDR3 is CASSQDPGLASPLHF. In DNA form, the CDR3 reads TGCGCCAGCAGCCAAGACCCGGGTCTAGCTTCACCCCTCCACTTT.

Remarks on this clonotype: This clone may be a read error of a much larger clone one base away. The chain has TRBV12-3 or TRBV12-4 and TRBJ2-7; D unresolved. Trimming took off 3 bases at V and 3 bases at J, with 12 bases between the two ends. This CDR3 region has 14 residues. The CDR3 here is CASSFVGKGYEQYF. Here the CDR3 DNA reads TGTGCCAGCAGTTTCGTGGGGAAGGGCTACGAGCAGTACTTC.

The chain has TRBV7-4 and TRBJ2-2; D perhaps matches TRBD2 (5 bases). Germline V gene data show CDR1 as SGHVT and CDR2 as SQSDAQ. This CDR3 has 15 residues. V dropped 2 bases and J dropped 0 bases, with 7 bases sitting between them. Here the CDR3 DNA reads TGTGCCAGCAGCTTAATACTAGCGAACACCGGGGAGCTGTTTTTT. It is translated as CASSLILANTGELFF.

The CDR3, as DNA: TGCAGTGCTAGTTCCGCAGGGGAACGAACTGAAGCTTTCTTT. This encodes CSASSAGERTEAFF. The chain is built from TRBV20-1 and TRBJ1-1, with D maybe TRBD1 (6 bases). The CDR3 covers 14 residues. Germline loops: CDR1 DFQATT, CDR2 SNEGSKA (reference sequence). The V end lost 3 bases, the J end lost 5 bases, and 16 bases lay between the germline ends.

This clonotype was detected many times. CDR3: CASSDRGGTDTQYF. Written as DNA, the CDR3 is TGTGCCAGCAGTGACCGGGGAGGCACAGATACGCAGTATTTT. The V gene is TRBV6-4, the J gene TRBJ2-3; possibly TRBD2 for D (5 bases). Germline CDR1 is MRHNA and CDR2 is SNTAGT. The CDR3 is 14 residues long. V was cut by 2 bases and J by 1 base, with 7 bases left in between.

This rearrangement joins TRBV7-9 to TRBJ1-1; D remains unclear. Trimming cost V 1 base and J 0 bases, with 9 bases left between them. CDR3 size: 15 residues. CDR1 and CDR2 from the germline V gene are SEHNR and FQNEAQ (reference sequence). CDR3 loop: CASSLEWAMNTEAFF. The CDR3 coding sequence is TGTGCCAGCAGCTTAGAGTGGGCAATGAACACTGAAGCTTTCTTT. Drawing the rest from reference TRBV7-9 and TRBJ1-1, the complete variable domain is DTGVSQNPRHKITKRGQNVTFRCDPISEHNRLYWYRQTLGQGPEFLTYFQNEAQLEKSRLLSDRFSAERPKGSFSTLEIQRTEQGDSAMYLCASSLEWAMNTEAFFGQGTRLTVV.

J is TRBJ2-1 and V is TRBV24-1, with D perhaps being TRBD1 or TRBD2 (7 bases each). The germline V and J ends were trimmed by 11 bases and 6 bases, with 13 bases remaining between them. The CDR3 spans 12 residues. CDR1 KGHDR and CDR2 SFDVKD come from the germline V gene. The CDR3 region is CARQGGFNEQFF. The DNA for the CDR3 is TGTGCCAGACAGGGAGGGTTCAATGAGCAGTTCTTC.

This clonotype was counted a few times. This chain joins TRBV19 and TRBJ2-2; D is possibly TRBD1 or TRBD2 (5 bases each). Germline loops: CDR1 LNHDA, CDR2 SQIVND (reference sequence). The CDR3 is made up of 14 amino acids. The V end was cut by 9 bases, the J end by 7 bases, with 18 bases between. CDR3 protein: CASLGVRAGGELFF. Here the CDR3 DNA reads TGTGCCAGCCTGGGGGTGAGAGCCGGCGGGGAGCTGTTTTTT.

This clonotype has more than one count but fewer than ten. J is TRBJ2-1 and V is TRBV12-3 or TRBV12-4; tentative D call: TRBD2 (5 bases). The CDR3 runs 13 residues. The V and J ends lost 6 bases and 8 bases respectively, with 14 bases between them. CDR3 amino acids: CASRVTSGDEQFF. The CDR3 DNA reads as TGTGCCAGCAGGGTTACTAGTGGCGATGAGCAGTTCTTC.

This clonotype was seen more than once but under ten times. The rearrangement joins TRBV7-6 to TRBJ2-5, with TRBD2 matching 9 bases. Germline lookup yields CDR1 SGHVS and CDR2 FNYEAQ. The junction had 8 bases not matched to a gene; V was cut back by 0 bases and J by 3 bases. The CDR3 extends over 17 amino acids. CDR3 sequence: CASSLARGSGGEETQYF. CDR3 DNA: TGTGCCAGCAGCTTAGCGCGGGGTAGCGGGGGTGAAGAGACCCAGTACTTC.

The chain employs TRBV24-1 and TRBJ1-5; possible D gene TRBD1, 5 bases. The CDR3 loop spans 14 amino acids. Germline values: CDR1 KGHDR, CDR2 SFDVKD. V lost 7 bases, J lost 0 bases, and 9 bases lay in between. The CDR3 DNA follows: TGTGCCACCAGCCAAAGGGGTAGCAATCAGCCCCAGCATTTT. Translated, it gives CATSQRGSNQPQHF.